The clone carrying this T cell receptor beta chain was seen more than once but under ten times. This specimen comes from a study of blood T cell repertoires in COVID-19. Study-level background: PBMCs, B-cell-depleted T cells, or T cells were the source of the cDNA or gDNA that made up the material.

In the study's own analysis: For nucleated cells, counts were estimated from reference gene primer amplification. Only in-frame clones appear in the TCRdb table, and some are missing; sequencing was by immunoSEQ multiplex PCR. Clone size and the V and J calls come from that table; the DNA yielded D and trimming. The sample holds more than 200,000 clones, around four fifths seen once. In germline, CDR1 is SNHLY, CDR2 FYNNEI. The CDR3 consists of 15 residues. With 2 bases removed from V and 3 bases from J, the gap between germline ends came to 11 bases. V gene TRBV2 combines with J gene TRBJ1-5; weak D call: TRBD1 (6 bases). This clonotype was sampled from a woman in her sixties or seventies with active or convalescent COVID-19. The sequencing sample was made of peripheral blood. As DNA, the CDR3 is TGTGCCAGCAGTGAACAGGGGCAGCTCAATCAGCCCCAGCATTTT. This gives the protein CASSEQGQLNQPQHF.